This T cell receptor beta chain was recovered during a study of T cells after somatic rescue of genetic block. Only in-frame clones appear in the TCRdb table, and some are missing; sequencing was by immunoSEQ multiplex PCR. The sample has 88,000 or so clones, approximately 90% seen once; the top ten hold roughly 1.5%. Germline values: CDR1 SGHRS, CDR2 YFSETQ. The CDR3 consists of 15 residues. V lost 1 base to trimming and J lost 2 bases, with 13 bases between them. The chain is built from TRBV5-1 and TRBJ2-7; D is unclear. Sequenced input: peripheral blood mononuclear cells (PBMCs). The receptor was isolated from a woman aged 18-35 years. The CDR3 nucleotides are TGCGCCAGCAGCTTGCGCAGCCCCAGCACCTACGAGCAGTACTTC. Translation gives CASSLRSPSTYEQYF.